This passage covers 12 T cell receptor beta chains from one sample sequenced in a study of CD8+CD57+ T cells in acquired aplastic anemia. The TCR beta profiling, which covered VDJ combination and CDR3 sequence, was carried out using genomic DNA as the template. TCRdb reprocessed the reads via MiXCR and lists one record per CDR3 protein. Counted here are about 160,000 distinct CDR3 sequences, around half occurring once; the ten biggest clones make up less than 3%. Patients chosen for sequencing had CD8+CD57+ cells that had expanded, as shown by flow cytometry. What was sequenced was sorted CD4+, CD8+, or CD8+CD57+ T cells (not recorded which) from PBMCs. The source is a human donor with aplastic anemia.

The genes are TRBV15 and TRBJ2-7; 8 nucleotides match TRBD2. This CDR3 is 17 amino acids long. Germline V gene lookup returns CDR1 LNHNV and CDR2 YYDKDF (reference sequence). The junction had 13 bases not matched to a gene; V was cut back by 0 bases and J by 6 bases. CDR3 residues: CATSRDLPPGLVGEQYF. DNA of the CDR3: TGTGCCACCAGCAGAGATTTACCTCCGGGACTAGTGGGCGAGCAGTACTTC.

Regarding this clonotype: Its ends do not fully match the called genes, so a read error is possible. This chain joins TRBV10-3 and TRBJ2-1; 15 nucleotides line up with TRBD2. Germline lookup yields CDR1 ENHRY and CDR2 SYGVKD. The CDR3 is 17 residues long. The DNA for the CDR3 is TGTACCATCAGAGTGGGACTAGCGGGAGGATCGAGGAATGAGCAGTTCTTC. It yields the protein CTIRVGLAGGSRNEQFF.

This clonotype was picked up many times. The V gene is TRBV11-1, the J gene TRBJ2-1, with D possibly TRBD2 on 6 matching bases. The CDR3 totals 17 residues. Trimming stripped 1 base from V and 12 bases from J, with 25 bases between. Germline CDR1 and CDR2: SGHAT and FQDESV (reference sequence). DNA for the CDR3: TGTGCCAGCAGCTTAGGGGGCGGCGGGGCCAGATCGGCGGGGCAGTTCTTC. Encoded protein: CASSLGGGGARSAGQFF.

The sample holds many counts of this clonotype. The CDR3, as DNA: TGTGCCAGCAGCGTAGAGGGGAGCCACTTTGAAAAACTGTTTTTT. It is translated as CASSVEGSHFEKLFF. The V gene is TRBV9, the J gene TRBJ1-4, with D possibly TRBD1 on 5 matching bases. The CDR3 loop spans 15 amino acids. Germline CDR1 and CDR2: SGDLS and YYNGEE. V gave up 0 bases and J gave up 7 bases, with 13 bases separating them.

The chain employs TRBV10-1 and TRBJ1-6, with D possibly TRBD1 on 5 matching bases. Looked up from germline, CDR1 is WNHNN and CDR2 is SYGVQD (reference sequence). V was cut by 4 bases and J by 5 bases, with 18 bases left in between. The CDR3 sequence is 17 residues long. For the CDR3, the DNA is TGCGCCAGCAGTGCACCCCGGGAGGGGCGACATAATTCACCCCTCCACTTT. Translated, it gives CASSAPREGRHNSPLHF.

The J gene is TRBJ2-6, the V gene TRBV6-1; D uncertain. Trimming took off 0 bases at V and 0 bases at J, with 6 bases between the two ends. The length of the CDR3 is 16 residues. Germline CDR1 is MNHNS and CDR2 is SASEGT. The CDR3 region has the DNA TGTGCCAGCAGTGAAGCGGGCATCTCTGGGGCCAACGTCCTGACTTTC. Translated, it gives CASSEAGISGANVLTF.

There are many counts of this clonotype. This sequence joins TRBV14 and TRBJ2-1; D unresolved. The CDR3 length is 12 residues. Trimming left V 0 bases short and J 10 bases short, with 7 bases between. Germline-derived CDR1 and CDR2 are SGHDN and FVKESK. In DNA form, the CDR3 reads TGTGCCAGCAGCCAAGATTGGAAGGAGCAGTTCTTC. Its protein is CASSQDWKEQFF.

The rearrangement links TRBV2 to TRBJ1-1, with 7 bases identical to TRBD1. The length of the CDR3 is 15 residues. J gave up 5 bases and V 9 bases, and 15 bases lay outside the gene matches. Germline V lookup: CDR1 SNHLY, CDR2 FYNNEI. This chain's CDR3 is CARTLTRGGWTEAFF. The CDR3 DNA follows: TGTGCCAGGACCCTGACCAGAGGGGGCTGGACTGAAGCTTTCTTT.

Notes on this clonotype: Being one base from a much bigger clone, this may be a read error. CDR3 DNA sequence: TGTGCCACCAGCAGAGATAGCTCTGGGGCCAACGTCCTGATTTTC. It translates to CATSRDSSGANVLIF. The chain carries TRBV15 and TRBJ2-6, with TRBD1 as a possible D gene (5 bases). This CDR3 spans 15 amino acids. In germline, CDR1 is LNHNV, CDR2 YYDKDF (reference sequence).

As concerns this clonotype: Given a much more abundant clone one base away, this may be a read error. This rearrangement joins TRBV6-1 to TRBJ2-5; 7 bases align to TRBD1. The CDR3 extends over 15 amino acids. Per germline, CDR1 MNHNS and CDR2 SASEGT. V was pared by 3 bases and J by 8 bases, with 12 bases of the junction left unmatched. Here the CDR3 DNA reads TGTGCCAGCAGTGACACAGGGGTAAACTCAGGAACCCAGTACTTC. Protein product: CASSDTGVNSGTQYF.

This clonotype was recorded at least ten times. The chain carries TRBV7-6 and TRBJ2-1, with 8 positions matching TRBD2. The CDR3 consists of 15 residues. Germline CDR1 is SGHVS and CDR2 is FNYEAQ. V shed 1 base and J 5 bases; nucleotides not matched to a gene: 4. CDR3 sequence reads: CASSLEAGDNNEQFF. For the CDR3, the DNA is TGTGCCAGCAGCTTAGAAGCGGGAGATAACAATGAGCAGTTCTTC.

The chain couples TRBV7-2 to TRBJ1-2, with D unresolved. The CDR3 extends over 13 amino acids. Between the trimmed V and J ends, which lost 2 bases and 3 bases, there was a span of 7 bases. In germline, CDR1 is SGHTA, CDR2 FQGNSA. In DNA form, the CDR3 reads TGTGCCAGCAGCTTACGACGGCACTATGGCTACACCTTC. Translating gives CASSLRRHYGYTF.